Sequencing of this TCR beta chain was carried out in a study of graft-versus-host responses after intestinal transplantation (dated by TCRdb to about 2021). Background for the entire study: Recipients received multivisceral, liver-intestinal, or isolated intestinal transplants. Every recipient was given anti-thymocyte globulin induction, followed by roughly 3 years of maintenance tacrolimus and steroids. Donor T cell macrochimerism was defined as a peak of at least 4% donor T cells among recipient peripheral blood mononuclear cells. Samples from a few later patients were sequenced in-house on an Illumina MiSeq with MiXCR processing rather than by the commercial service. A cohort of under 30 intestinal transplant recipients, including one retransplant, was enrolled, and a few patients lacking pretransplant specimens were excluded. Alloreactive clones were identified by sequencing pre-transplant mixed lymphocyte reaction products and comparing these products with unstimulated pre-transplant donor and recipient T cells. After intestinal transplantation, graft-versus-host and host-versus-graft alloreactive T cell clones were followed in the graft, circulation and bone marrow using bulk TCR-beta CDR3 sequencing.

The library was prepared using the immunoSEQ multiplex PCR assay. For most patients, genomic DNA was isolated with the Qiagen DNeasy Blood and Tissue Kit and sent frozen to Adaptive Biotechnologies for TCR sequencing. For most patients, genomic DNA was subjected to high-throughput TCR-beta CDR3 sequencing by Adaptive Biotechnologies. The authors processed their data as follows. TCR sequencing data were retrieved from Adaptive's ImmunoSEQ software for 18 patients, whereas a few other patients were processed with MiXCR and VDJtools. To correct CD4 versus CD8 sorting errors, any sequence found in both subsets at a frequency ratio below 5:1 was removed. Because the origin of CDR3 nucleotide sequences shared between donor and recipient could not be assigned, those sequences were removed. To count as alloreactive, a clone needed at least 2-fold expansion over unstimulated cells and a minimum CFSE-low frequency of 0.002% (template counts) or 0.001% (read counts). A clone was considered mappable if detected in the sequenced pre-transplant spleen, lymph node, or MLR CFSE-low populations of the donor or recipient. The cumulative frequency of alloreactive clones was calculated as a percentage of all sequences, weighted by copy number. TCRdb mirrors the immuneACCESS table, restricted to in-frame sequences. Some clones are absent from its copies; in checked studies, under half trace to an unresolved V gene, and the reason for the others is unknown. The V and J calls and clone size are taken from that table; D and trimming were inferred from the DNA. In this sample the table shows just under 90,000 clones, under 85% of which occur a single time. The top ten clonotypes cover approximately 17% of the sample.

Taken from cysteine to phenylalanine, the CDR3 has 13 residues. Only CDR3 DNA is held: 39 bases, read in frame from base 1. V and J are truncated by 0 bases and 5 bases respectively, leaving an intervening sequence of 7 bases. From a lookup of the germline V gene, CDR1 and CDR2 are SGHTA and FQGTGA. Remarks on this clone: The target of this receptor is not known. Per-base quality was not reported, and no clone a single base away is much larger than it.

Beyond this particular receptor, the publication reports: Patients with donor T cell macrochimerism had high GvH to HvG T cell clonal ratios in their allografts. GvH clones turned up in recipient bone marrow, with some appearing earlier in ileal mucosa or blood, a pattern consistent with an intestinal mucosal origin. The relatively low number and heterogeneity of intestinal transplant patients limited the conclusions. Early after transplant, peak levels of circulating GvH clones were associated with declines in HvG clones.

What the time point label conveys for this sample: cells obtained before transplantation from donor or recipient. CD3+CD4+ and CD3+CD8+ populations were FACS-sorted from unstimulated pre-transplant donor and recipient cells taken from spleen or lymph nodes. Sequences were derived from unstimulated CD8+ T cells sorted from spleen or lymph node cells, sampled before intestinal transplant. The sequence came from a human donor who received an intestinal transplant. The chain employs TRBV7-3 and TRBJ1-2, with the D gene call left open. The sequenced DNA is TGTGCCAGCAGCTTAACGTTTAGGTATGGCTACACCTTC. It is translated as CASSLTFRYGYTF.